The sample holds one count of the clone carrying this T cell receptor (beta chain). In the source study's methods: For nucleated cells, counts were estimated from reference gene primer amplification. Assay: immunoSEQ multiplex PCR; the TCRdb copy retains only in-frame clones and omits some. V, J and clone size derive from that table, while D and trimming were established from the DNA sequence. The sample has approximately 400,000 clones; 88% are singletons. The sample originates from a study of blood T cell repertoires in COVID-19. The CDR3 is 12 residues long. V dropped 5 bases and J dropped 7; count of bases not matched to a gene: 4.

Material: PBMCs or T cells enriched from blood (not recorded which). The receptor was isolated from a woman aged 18-29 years who had recovered from COVID-19. The rearrangement uses TRBV12-3 or TRBV12-4 and TRBJ1-2, with 7 positions matching TRBD1. As DNA, the CDR3 is TGTGCCAGCAGTCCCGGACAGGCTGGCTACACCTTC. Its protein product is CASSPGQAGYTF.